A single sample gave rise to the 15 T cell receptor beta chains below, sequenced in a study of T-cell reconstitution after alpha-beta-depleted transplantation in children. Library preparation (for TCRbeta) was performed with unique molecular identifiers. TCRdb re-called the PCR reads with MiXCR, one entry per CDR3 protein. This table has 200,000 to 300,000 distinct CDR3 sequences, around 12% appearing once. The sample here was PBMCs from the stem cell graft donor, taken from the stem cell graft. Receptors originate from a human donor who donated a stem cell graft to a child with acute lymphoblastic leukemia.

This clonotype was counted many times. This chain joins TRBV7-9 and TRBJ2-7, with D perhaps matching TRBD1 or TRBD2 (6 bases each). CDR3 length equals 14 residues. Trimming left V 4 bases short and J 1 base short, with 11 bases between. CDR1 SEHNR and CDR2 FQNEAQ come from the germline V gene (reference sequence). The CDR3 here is CASSSQGTSYEQYF. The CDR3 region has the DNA TGTGCCAGCAGCTCGCAGGGGACTTCCTACGAGCAGTACTTC.

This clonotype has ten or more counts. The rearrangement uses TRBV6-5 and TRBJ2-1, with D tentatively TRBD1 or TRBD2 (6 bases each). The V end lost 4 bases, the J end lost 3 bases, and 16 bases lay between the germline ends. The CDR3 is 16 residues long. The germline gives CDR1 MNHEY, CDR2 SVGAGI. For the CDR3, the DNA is TGTGCCAGCAGTTCTTCTTGGGGGGCCGGCTACAATGAGCAGTTCTTC. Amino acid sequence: CASSSSWGAGYNEQFF.

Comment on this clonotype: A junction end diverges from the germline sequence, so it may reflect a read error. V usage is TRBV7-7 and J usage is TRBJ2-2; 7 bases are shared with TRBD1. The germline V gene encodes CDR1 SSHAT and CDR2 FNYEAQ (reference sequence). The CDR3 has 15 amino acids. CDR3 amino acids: CASSSYRGKAGELFF. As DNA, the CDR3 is TGTGCTAGCAGCTCCTACAGGGGTAAAGCCGGGGAGCTGTTTTTT.

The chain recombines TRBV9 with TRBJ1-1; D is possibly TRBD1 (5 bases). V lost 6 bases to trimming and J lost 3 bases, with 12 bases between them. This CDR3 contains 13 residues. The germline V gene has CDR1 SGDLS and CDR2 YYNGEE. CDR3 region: CASNRLGDTEAFF. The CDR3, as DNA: TGTGCCAGCAACCGATTGGGGGACACTGAAGCTTTCTTT.

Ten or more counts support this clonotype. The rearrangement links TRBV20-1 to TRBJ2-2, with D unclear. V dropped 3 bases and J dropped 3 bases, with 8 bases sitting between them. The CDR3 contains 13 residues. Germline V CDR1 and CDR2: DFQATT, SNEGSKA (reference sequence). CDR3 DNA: TGCAGTGCTAGGGGGTGGGACACCGGGGAGCTGTTTTTT. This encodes CSARGWDTGELFF.

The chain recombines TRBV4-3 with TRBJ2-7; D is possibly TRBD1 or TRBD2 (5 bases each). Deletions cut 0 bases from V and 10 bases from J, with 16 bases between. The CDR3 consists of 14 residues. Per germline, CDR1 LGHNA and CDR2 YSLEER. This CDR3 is CASSQDARGTDQYF. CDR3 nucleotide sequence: TGCGCCAGCAGCCAAGATGCCCGAGGGACCGACCAGTACTTC.

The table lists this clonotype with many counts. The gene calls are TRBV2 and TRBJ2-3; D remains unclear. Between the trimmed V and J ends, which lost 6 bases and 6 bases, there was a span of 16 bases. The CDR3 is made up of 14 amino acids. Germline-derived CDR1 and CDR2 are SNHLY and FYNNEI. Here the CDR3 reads CASRNGPHGDTQYF. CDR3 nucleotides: TGTGCCAGCAGGAACGGGCCCCACGGGGATACGCAGTATTTT.

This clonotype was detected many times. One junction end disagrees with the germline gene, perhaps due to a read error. The CDR3 loop reads CAILSNNEQFF. In nucleotides, the CDR3 is TGTGCCATCCTCTCCAACAATGAGCAGTTCTTC. V usage is TRBV10-3 and J usage is TRBJ2-1; D not resolved. The length of the CDR3 is 11 residues. Germline V gene sequence: CDR1 ENHRY, CDR2 SYGVKD.

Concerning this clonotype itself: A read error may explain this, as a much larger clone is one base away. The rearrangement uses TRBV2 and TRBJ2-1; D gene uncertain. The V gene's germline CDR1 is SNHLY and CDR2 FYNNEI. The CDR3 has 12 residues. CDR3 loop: CAGSLGADEQFF. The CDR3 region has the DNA TGTGCCGGCAGTTTGGGTGCGGATGAGCAGTTCTTC.

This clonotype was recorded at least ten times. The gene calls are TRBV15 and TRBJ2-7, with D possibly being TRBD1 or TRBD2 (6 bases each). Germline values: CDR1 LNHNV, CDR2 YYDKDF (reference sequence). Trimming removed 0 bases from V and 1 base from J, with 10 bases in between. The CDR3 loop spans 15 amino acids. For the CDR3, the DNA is TGTGCCACCAGCAGAGAAGGGGGGCAATCCTACGAGCAGTACTTC. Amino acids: CATSREGGQSYEQYF.

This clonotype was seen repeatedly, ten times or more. The CDR3 reads CSAALAGLDTQYF. The CDR3 region has the DNA TGCAGTGCAGCGCTAGCGGGATTGGATACGCAGTATTTT. The chain carries TRBV20-1 and TRBJ2-3; 9 nucleotides match TRBD2. Germline CDR1 reads DFQATT; CDR2 reads SNEGSKA (reference sequence). V was clipped by 6 bases and J by 6 bases; unmatched bases: 7. The CDR3 runs to 13 residues.

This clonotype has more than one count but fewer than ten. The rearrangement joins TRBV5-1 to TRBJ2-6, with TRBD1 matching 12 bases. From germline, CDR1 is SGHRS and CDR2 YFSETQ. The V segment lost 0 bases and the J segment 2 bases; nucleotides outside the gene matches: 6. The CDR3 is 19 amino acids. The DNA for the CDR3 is TGCGCCAGCAGCTTGGTCGGGGGACAGGGGGCGCCTGGGGCCAACGTCCTGACTTTC. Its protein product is CASSLVGGQGAPGANVLTF.

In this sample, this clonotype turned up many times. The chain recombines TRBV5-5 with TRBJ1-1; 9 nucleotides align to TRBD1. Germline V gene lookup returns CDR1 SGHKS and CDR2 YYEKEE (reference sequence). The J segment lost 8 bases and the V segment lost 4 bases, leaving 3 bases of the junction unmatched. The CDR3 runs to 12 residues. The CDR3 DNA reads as TGTGCCAGCAGCGGGACAGGGACCGAAGCTTTCTTT. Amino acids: CASSGTGTEAFF.

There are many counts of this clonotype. The chain's CDR3 is CASKVMGGNTGELFF. CDR3 nucleotides: TGTGCCAGTAAGGTGATGGGAGGGAACACCGGGGAGCTGTTTTTT. The chain combines TRBV19 with TRBJ2-2; possibly TRBD2 for D (6 bases). Looked up from germline, CDR1 is LNHDA and CDR2 is SQIVND (reference sequence). CDR3 length equals 15 residues. Trimming shortened V by 7 bases and J by 1 base, and 13 bases separated the two germline ends.

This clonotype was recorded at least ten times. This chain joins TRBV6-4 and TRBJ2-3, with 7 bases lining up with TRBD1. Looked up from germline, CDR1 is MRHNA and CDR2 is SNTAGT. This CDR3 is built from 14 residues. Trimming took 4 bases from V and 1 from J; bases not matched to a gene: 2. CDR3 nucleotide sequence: TGTGCCAGCAGTGCCACAGGGGGCACAGATACGCAGTATTTT. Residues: CASSATGGTDTQYF.